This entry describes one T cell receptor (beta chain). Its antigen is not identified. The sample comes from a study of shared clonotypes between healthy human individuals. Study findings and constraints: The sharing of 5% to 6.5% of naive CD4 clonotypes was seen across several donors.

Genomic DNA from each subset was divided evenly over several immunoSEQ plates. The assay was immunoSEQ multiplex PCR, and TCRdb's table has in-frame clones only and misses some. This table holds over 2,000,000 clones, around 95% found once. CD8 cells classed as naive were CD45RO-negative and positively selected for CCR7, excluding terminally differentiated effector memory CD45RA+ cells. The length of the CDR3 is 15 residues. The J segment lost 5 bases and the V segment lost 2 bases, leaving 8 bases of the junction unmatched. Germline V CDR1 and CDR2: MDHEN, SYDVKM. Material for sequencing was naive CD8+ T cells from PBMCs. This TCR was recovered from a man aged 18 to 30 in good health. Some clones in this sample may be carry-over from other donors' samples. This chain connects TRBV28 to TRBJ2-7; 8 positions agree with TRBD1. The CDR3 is CASSLVRQGFNEQYF. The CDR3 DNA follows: TGTGCCAGCAGTTTAGTGAGACAGGGGTTCAACGAGCAGTACTTC.